Included here is one T cell receptor (gamma chain) sequence, with context. This sample was taken from a study of gamma-delta T cells after stem cell transplantation. The length of the CDR3 is 15 residues. Germline CDR1 VENAVY, CDR2 YDSYNSRV. After removal of 5 bases from V and 1 base from J, the junction contained 11 bases not matched to a gene. TCRdb reprocessed the RT-PCR reads using CATT. The sample shows about 1,700 gamma-chain clones, 18% of them seen only once. This clonotype was obtained from a human donor. It is not recorded whose cells these are; they may come from a transplant donor. The V call is TRGV8, the J call TRGJ1 or TRGJ2. The sequenced sample consisted of gamma-delta T cells. CDR3 bases: TGTGCCACCTGGGCCAAATGCCTAAATTATTATAAGAAACTCTTT. Amino acids: CATWAKCLNYYKKLF.